Described below is a single TCR beta chain sequence and its context. Its antigen is currently not known. Per-base qualities were not stored, and no clone one base away is much larger. The record originates from a study of glioma-infiltrating T cells (dated by TCRdb to the mid-2010s). Broadly, across the study: Sequencing of TCR alpha- and beta-chain repertoires was performed on glioma tissue, on non-neoplastic brain tissue, and on matched peripheral blood mononuclear cells. Each tissue-infiltrating repertoire was compared with the same patient's peripheral blood repertoire to measure divergence between tissue and blood T-cell populations. Three low-grade glioma patients, fewer than 10 primary glioblastoma patients and three non-glioma patients contributing non-neoplastic brain tissue were included in the paired cohort. Beyond this particular receptor, the publication reports: In non-neoplastic patients, VJ-independent divergence between tissue and blood fell below expectation, whereas in all gliomas, and especially in low-grade gliomas, the divergence rose above expectation. Group comparisons rested on small numbers: three non-neoplastic, three low-grade glioma and eight glioblastoma patients. Only a very small number of CDR3 sequences turned up in both tissue and blood, a result put down to high CDR3 diversity combined with limited sampling.

Taken from cysteine to phenylalanine, the CDR3 has 19 residues. The CDR3 DNA has 57 bases and is translated from base 1. The germline V end is reduced by 3 bases and the J end by 5 bases; junction bases left unmatched: 18. Via the germline V gene (reference sequence), CDR1 is DFQATT and CDR2 SNEGSKA. The iRepertoire nested amplicon-rescue multiplex PCR (arm-PCR) platform was used to amplify TCR alpha and beta CDR3 regions from RNA. The input for one-step reverse transcription and amplification was 100-400 ng of tissue mRNA or PBMC total RNA. Following bead purification, Illumina adapters were added by a secondary multiplex PCR, and the libraries were gel-purified between 200 and 400 bp. Demultiplexing relied on internal 6-nucleotide barcodes carried by the libraries. Sequencing of the libraries was done on an Illumina MiSeq using 2x220 or 2x250 nucleotide paired-end reads. Concerning the study's data processing: Paired reads were merged with FLASH 1.2.11 and aligned to the GRCh37 human genome with BWA-MEM before extracting TRA and TRB reads. V and J assignment used an IMGT-derived reference of cassette sequences and CDR3 motifs that included pseudogenes. Reads were translated in three frames, and productive CDR3s were defined as those with a C...FGXG motif and no stop codons. A clonotype was defined as a unique combination of a V-J cassette pair and a CDR3 amino acid sequence. Reads were filtered by Hamming distance, thresholded by each sample's sequence error rate in mapped regions. TCRdb trimmed public reads at Q25 via fastp, called clones via MiXCR and kept in-frame beta chains. Each record represents a unique CDR3 protein, reported with the most common genes and DNA among its rows. For this entry, the V and J calls and clone size follow TCRdb and not the study's own pipeline. The sample yields fewer than 200,000 distinct CDR3 sequences; approximately 40% were counted once. Roughly 5.2% of the sample lies in the top ten.

Sequenced material: glioma tissue, nonneoplastic brain tissue, or PBMCs (not recorded which). The sequence links TRBV20-1 to TRBJ2-1, with 11 middle bases fitting TRBD2. This sequence originates from a human donor with low-grade glioma or glioblastoma, undergoing nonglioma brain surgery, or in good health (not recorded which). CDR3 reads: CSASLPRASGRLGDNEQFF. The sequenced DNA is TGCAGTGCTAGTCTCCCTCGGGCTAGCGGGAGGTTAGGGGACAATGAGCAGTTCTTC.